This T cell receptor (beta chain) derives from a study of cytomegalovirus exposure and HLA in healthy donors. While unrecorded immune exposures were likely, the donors were nominally healthy when sampled. In the PCR, 60 Vbeta and 13 Jbeta primers were used. Libraries were prepared by immunoSEQ multiplex PCR; TCRdb keeps only in-frame clonotypes and omits some of them. The profile shows approximately 170,000 clones, roughly two thirds of them singletons. Study-wide results and caveats: With later analysis, a missense DCLRE1C variant became linked to TCR beta V- and J-gene trimming. Roughly uniform depth of sequencing across donors was assumed in presence/absence analyses.

Concerning this clone: Its matching antigen is unknown.

The receptor was isolated from a woman aged 18-30 years in good health and CMV-seropositive. The sequencing input was PBMCs.

The CDR3 DNA is TGCGCCAGCAGCTTAGGGGACAGGGGCGTTATCACTGAAGCTTTCTTT. Residues: CASSLGDRGVITEAFF. The chain links TRBV5-1 to TRBJ1-1; 10 bases agree with TRBD1. The CDR3 sequence is 16 residues long. Germline CDR1 and CDR2: SGHRS and YFSETQ. V gave up 2 bases and J gave up 4 bases; unmatched junction bases: 8.